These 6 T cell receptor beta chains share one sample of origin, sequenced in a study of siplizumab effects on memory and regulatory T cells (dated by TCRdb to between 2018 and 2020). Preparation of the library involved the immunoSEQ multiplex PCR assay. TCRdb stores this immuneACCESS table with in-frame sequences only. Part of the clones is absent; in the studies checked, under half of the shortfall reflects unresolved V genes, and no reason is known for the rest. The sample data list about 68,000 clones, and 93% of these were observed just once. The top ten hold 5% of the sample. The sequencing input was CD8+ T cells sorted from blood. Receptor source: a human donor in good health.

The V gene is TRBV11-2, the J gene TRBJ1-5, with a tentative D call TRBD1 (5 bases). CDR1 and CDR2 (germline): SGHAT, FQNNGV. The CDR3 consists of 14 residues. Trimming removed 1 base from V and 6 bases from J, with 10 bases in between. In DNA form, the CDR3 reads TGTGCCAGCAGCTTAGGACGGGGCGGTCAGCCCCAGCATTTT. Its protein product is CASSLGRGGQPQHF. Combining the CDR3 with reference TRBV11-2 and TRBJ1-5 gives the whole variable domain EAGVAQSPRYKIIEKRQSVAFWCNPISGHATLYWYQQILGQGPKLLIQFQNNGVVDDSQLPKDRFSAERLKGVDSTLKIQPAKLEDSAVYLCASSLGRGGQPQHFGDGTRLSIL.

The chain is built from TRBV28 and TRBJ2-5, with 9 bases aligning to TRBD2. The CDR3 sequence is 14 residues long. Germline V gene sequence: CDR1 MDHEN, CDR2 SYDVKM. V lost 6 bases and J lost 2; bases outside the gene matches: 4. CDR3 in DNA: TGTGCCAGCAGCTCGGGACTAGCTCAAGAGACCCAGTACTTC. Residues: CASSSGLAQETQYF. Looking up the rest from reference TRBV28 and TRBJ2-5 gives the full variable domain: DVKVTQSSRYLVKRTGEKVFLECVQDMDHENMFWYRQDPGLGLRLIYFSYDVKMKEKGDIPEGYSVSREKKERFSLILESASTNQTSMYLCASSSGLAQETQYFGPGTRLLVL.

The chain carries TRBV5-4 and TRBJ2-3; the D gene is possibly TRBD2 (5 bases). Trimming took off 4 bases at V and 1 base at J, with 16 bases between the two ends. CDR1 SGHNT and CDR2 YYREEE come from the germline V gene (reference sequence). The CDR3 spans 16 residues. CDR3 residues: CASSEPRGVGTDTQYF. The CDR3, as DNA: TGTGCCAGCAGCGAGCCACGGGGAGTAGGCACAGATACGCAGTATTTT.

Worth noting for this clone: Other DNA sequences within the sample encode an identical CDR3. In DNA, the CDR3 is TGTGCCAGCAGTTATGGGGGGAATCAGCCCCAGCATTTT. It specifies CASSYGGNQPQHF. The chain joins TRBV6-5 to TRBJ1-5, with TRBD1 as a possible D gene (5 bases). This CDR3 is 13 amino acids long. Germline lookup yields CDR1 MNHEY and CDR2 SVGAGI. V lost 3 bases and J 4 bases, leaving 7 bases between the germline ends.

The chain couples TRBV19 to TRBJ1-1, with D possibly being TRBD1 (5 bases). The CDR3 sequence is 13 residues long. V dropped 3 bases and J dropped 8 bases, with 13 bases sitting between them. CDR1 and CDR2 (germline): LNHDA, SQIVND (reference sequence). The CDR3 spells CASSIDIRTEAFF. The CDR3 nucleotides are TGTGCCAGTAGTATCGACATACGGACAGAAGCTTTCTTT.

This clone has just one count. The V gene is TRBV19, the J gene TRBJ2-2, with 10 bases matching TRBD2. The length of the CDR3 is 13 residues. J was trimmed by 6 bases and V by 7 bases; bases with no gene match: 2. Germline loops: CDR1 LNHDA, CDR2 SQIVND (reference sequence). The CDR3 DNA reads TGTGCCAGTAACCTAGCGGGGGCCGGGGAGCTGTTTTTT. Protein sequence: CASNLAGAGELFF.